This is a list of T cell receptor beta chains from one sample in a study of graft-versus-host responses after intestinal transplantation. Generated by immunoSEQ multiplex PCR, the TCRdb table keeps only in-frame clones and is missing some. Here the sample spans about 25,000 clones, almost 85% being singletons. These receptors' targets are unknown. The specimen comprised unstimulated CD8+ T cells sorted from spleen or lymph node cells, sampled before transplant. These receptor sequences come from a human donor who was the organ donor for an intestinal transplant. CDR3s include the opening cysteine and the closing phenylalanine or tryptophan. The order of the fields is V gene, clone size, J gene, CDR3 protein. Where a row states a size, it is once, few, many or the class of an expanded clone; other rows omit it.

v_gene: TRBV2; abundance: NA; j_gene: TRBJ2-2; CDR3aa: CASPKLPEADGSWIAGELFF
v_gene: TRBV9; abundance: NA; j_gene: TRBJ2-4; CDR3aa: CASSATRDFPRSQYF
v_gene: TRBV4-1; abundance: NA; j_gene: TRBJ1-1; CDR3aa: CASSQDLYKGGTEAFF
v_gene: TRBV7-6; abundance: NA; j_gene: TRBJ2-3; CDR3aa: CASSLVDTSGGTDTQYF
v_gene: TRBV5-5; abundance: NA; j_gene: TRBJ2-3; CDR3aa: CASSLAGGTHTDTQYF
v_gene: TRBV6-6; abundance: NA; j_gene: TRBJ2-1; CDR3aa: CASSLWSGGINEQFF
v_gene: TRBV7-6; abundance: few; j_gene: TRBJ2-1; CDR3aa: CASSLESPPYNEQFF
v_gene: TRBV4-1; abundance: once; j_gene: TRBJ2-7; CDR3aa: CASSQEAGYEQYF
v_gene: TRBV6-5; abundance: NA; j_gene: TRBJ2-7; CDR3aa: CASSSGLTSYEQYF
v_gene: TRBV5-6; abundance: NA; j_gene: TRBJ1-1; CDR3aa: CASSLGRSGNTEAFF
v_gene: TRBV18; abundance: NA; j_gene: TRBJ1-1; CDR3aa: CASSPQGNTEAFF
v_gene: TRBV5-1; abundance: NA; j_gene: TRBJ1-1; CDR3aa: CASSLVGTINTEAFF
v_gene: TRBV6-6; abundance: few; j_gene: TRBJ2-1; CDR3aa: CASQRGNEQFF
v_gene: TRBV4-1; abundance: NA; j_gene: TRBJ2-3; CDR3aa: CASSQGRRESVPDTQYF
v_gene: TRBV29-1; abundance: NA; j_gene: TRBJ2-7; CDR3aa: CSVEGGTPYEQYF
v_gene: TRBV11-2; abundance: NA; j_gene: TRBJ2-7; CDR3aa: CASSFAGTETYEQYF
v_gene: TRBV27; abundance: NA; j_gene: TRBJ1-1; CDR3aa: CASSSTGGSTEAFF
v_gene: TRBV10-2; abundance: NA; j_gene: TRBJ1-1; CDR3aa: CASSEPGQGVDTEAFF
v_gene: TRBV2; abundance: NA; j_gene: TRBJ2-7; CDR3aa: CASSRRGTYEQYF
v_gene: TRBV4-3; abundance: NA; j_gene: TRBJ1-2; CDR3aa: CASSQDLRVTYGYTF
v_gene: TRBV4-3; abundance: NA; j_gene: TRBJ2-1; CDR3aa: CASSQTGTGGYNEQFF
v_gene: TRBV7-6; abundance: once; j_gene: TRBJ2-2; CDR3aa: CASSLPISTGGYTTGELFF
v_gene: TRBV5-1; abundance: NA; j_gene: TRBJ1-1; CDR3aa: CASSFRGEAFF
v_gene: TRBV19; abundance: NA; j_gene: TRBJ2-1; CDR3aa: CASSISGEGYNEQFF
v_gene: TRBV5-5; abundance: NA; j_gene: TRBJ2-5; CDR3aa: CASSLESVAGEETQYF
v_gene: TRBV5-4; abundance: NA; j_gene: TRBJ2-4; CDR3aa: CASRLAGGPKNIQYF
v_gene: TRBV10-3; abundance: NA; j_gene: TRBJ2-7; CDR3aa: CAIGVGNSYEQYF
v_gene: TRBV25-1; abundance: few; j_gene: TRBJ2-5; CDR3aa: CASSEGAGETQYF
v_gene: TRBV27; abundance: NA; j_gene: TRBJ2-6; CDR3aa: CASRPRGEVSGANVLTF
v_gene: TRBV7-6; abundance: NA; j_gene: TRBJ2-7; CDR3aa: CASSVTSGGHEQYF
v_gene: TRBV11-2; abundance: NA; j_gene: NA; CDR3aa: CASSLGTGGEQYF
v_gene: TRBV2; abundance: NA; j_gene: TRBJ2-7; CDR3aa: CASRGTGTVYYEQYF
v_gene: TRBV9; abundance: once; j_gene: TRBJ1-4; CDR3aa: CASSPSSKADEKLFF
v_gene: TRBV2; abundance: NA; j_gene: TRBJ1-5; CDR3aa: CASSKNGVPNQPQHF
v_gene: TRBV4-1; abundance: NA; j_gene: TRBJ2-3; CDR3aa: CASSQEFIGGRGSDTQYF
v_gene: TRBV6-5; abundance: NA; j_gene: TRBJ2-7; CDR3aa: CASSYSGTGTYEQYF
v_gene: TRBV10-2; abundance: few; j_gene: TRBJ2-7; CDR3aa: CASSPGAAIYEQYF
v_gene: TRBV29-1; abundance: NA; j_gene: TRBJ1-1; CDR3aa: CSVEFVSAEAFF
v_gene: TRBV4-3; abundance: NA; j_gene: TRBJ2-3; CDR3aa: CASSQLAGGSTDTQYF
v_gene: TRBV9; abundance: NA; j_gene: TRBJ2-1; CDR3aa: CASGGDYPVDEQFF
v_gene: TRBV19; abundance: few; j_gene: TRBJ2-1; CDR3aa: CASSAGPYNEQFF